Below, 25 T cell receptor beta chains from the same sample are listed, as sequenced in a study of regulatory T cells in long-lasting Graves disease (dated by TCRdb to about 2021). This specimen's time point label, per the study, means: newly diagnosed GD, antithyroid drugs for less than 3 months. For both TCR sequencing and RNA sequencing, RNA was extracted from PBMCs using TRIzol. The library was made by multiplex PCR. For sequencing, an Illumina HiSeq 4000 was employed. To build TCR beta libraries, CDR3 regions were amplified by Arm-PCR using iRepertoire HTBI primers. The public sequencing data were trimmed at Q25 with fastp and processed into clonotypes with MiXCR by TCRdb, which kept only in-frame beta chains. Here each entry gathers all rows of one CDR3 protein and keeps the most common genes and DNA. Within this sample are under 450,000 distinct CDR3 sequences, with 16% of them counted one time only. The ten largest clonotypes hold 20% of the sample.

These data are also associated with another study on T cells in Graves' hyperthyroidism and ophthalmopathy.

The sample was peripheral blood mononuclear cells (PBMCs), taken at new diagnosis, from a patient treated with antithyroid drugs. Source of these receptors: a young woman with Graves disease. Donor details come from another sample of the same person, matched by shared clones.

This clonotype was counted at least ten times. This chain links TRBV2 with TRBJ1-6; D not resolved. V dropped 1 base and J dropped 15 bases, with 16 bases sitting between them. CDR1 and CDR2 (germline): SNHLY, FYNNEI. CDR3 length: 14 amino acids. CDR3 residues: CASSEGVGYLVLHF. The CDR3 DNA reads as TGTGCCAGCAGTGAAGGGGTCGGCTATTTGGTCCTCCACTTT.

At least ten counts were recorded for this clonotype. The chain employs TRBV7-9 and TRBJ1-6; possibly TRBD1 for D (5 bases). This CDR3 is built from 15 residues. V lost 2 bases, J lost 10 bases, and 15 bases lay in between. Germline CDR1 and CDR2: SEHNR and FQNEAQ (reference sequence). CDR3 sequence (DNA): TGTGCCAGCAGCTTAAGGGCGCAGGGATCATCACCCCTCCACTTT. The encoded protein is CASSLRAQGSSPLHF.

This clonotype was observed once. V gene TRBV24-1 combines with J gene TRBJ2-3; TRBD1 matches 8 bases. The germline CDR1 and CDR2 sequences are KGHDR and SFDVKD. The CDR3 covers 15 residues. Losses at the gene ends were 3 bases for V and 6 bases for J; bases not matched to a gene: 7. The CDR3 nucleotides read TGTGCCACCAGTGATAGGTCAGGGGGCTTGGATACGCAGTATTTT. Amino acid sequence: CATSDRSGGLDTQYF.

This clonotype appeared a few times. The chain's CDR3 is CASSLAGGEQFF. CDR3 nucleotide sequence: TGTGCCAGCAGCTTAGCCGGGGGTGAGCAGTTCTTC. The J gene is TRBJ2-1, the V gene TRBV7-9, with D tentatively TRBD2 (6 bases). In germline, CDR1 is SEHNR, CDR2 FQNEAQ (reference sequence). There are 12 residues in the CDR3. Between the trimmed V and J ends, which lost 0 bases and 9 bases, there was a span of 6 bases. Filled out from reference TRBV7-9 and TRBJ2-1, the complete variable domain reads DTGVSQNPRHKITKRGQNVTFRCDPISEHNRLYWYRQTLGQGPEFLTYFQNEAQLEKSRLLSDRFSAERPKGSFSTLEIQRTEQGDSAMYLCASSLAGGEQFFGPGTRLTVL.

This clonotype was observed many times. This sequence joins TRBV15 and TRBJ1-4; no definite D call. The CDR3 has 16 residues. CDR1 and CDR2 (germline): LNHNV, YYDKDF (reference sequence). V dropped 5 bases and J dropped 4 bases, with 17 bases sitting between them. CDR3 sequence (DNA): TGTGCCACCAGCCCCCGATCGGGGATGGTTAATGAAAAACTGTTTTTT. This gives the protein CATSPRSGMVNEKLFF. Together with reference TRBV15 and TRBJ1-4, the CDR3 gives the full variable domain: DAMVIQNPRYQVTQFGKPVTLSCSQTLNHNVMYWYQQKSSQAPKLLFHYYDKDFNNEADTPDNFQSRRPNTSFCFLDIRSPGLGDTAMYLCATSPRSGMVNEKLFFGSGTQLSVL.

This rearrangement joins TRBV11-2 to TRBJ2-1, with 16 bases matching TRBD2. The CDR3 contains 16 residues. V gave up 4 bases and J gave up 6 bases; unmatched junction bases: 3. Germline CDR1 reads SGHAT; CDR2 reads FQNNGV. CDR3 sequence: CASSSGTSGRANEQFF. The CDR3 DNA follows: TGTGCCAGCAGCTCCGGGACTAGCGGGAGGGCCAATGAGCAGTTCTTC.

The chain carries TRBV20-1 and TRBJ2-7; the match to TRBD2 covers 10 bases. CDR1 and CDR2 (germline): DFQATT, SNEGSKA (reference sequence). CDR3 length: 16 residues. With 0 bases clipped from V and 0 bases from J, the junction kept 5 bases outside the gene matches. CDR3 loop: CSAREYLAGVSYEQYF. In DNA, the CDR3 is TGCAGTGCTAGAGAATATCTAGCGGGGGTCTCCTACGAGCAGTACTTC.

This clonotype came up many times. DNA of the CDR3: TGTGCCAGCAGCGGGACTAGCACCTCTGAAGAGACCCAGTACTTC. Translation: CASSGTSTSEETQYF. This chain uses TRBV3-1 with TRBJ2-5; TRBD2 aligns across 9 bases. Germline loops: CDR1 LGHDT, CDR2 YNNKEL (reference sequence). V shed 5 bases, J shed 3 bases, and the junction held 7 bases outside the gene matches. CDR3 length: 15 amino acids.

J is TRBJ1-6 and V is TRBV20-1; TRBD1 matches 10 bases. The germline gives CDR1 DFQATT, CDR2 SNEGSKA (reference sequence). The CDR3 is 13 amino acids. V lost 6 bases to trimming and J lost 6 bases; unmatched junction nucleotides: 2. The CDR3 nucleotides read TGCAGTGCCCGGGACAGGGGTAATTCACCCCTCCACTTT. Encoded protein: CSARDRGNSPLHF.

As DNA, the CDR3 is TGTGCCAGCAGCTTACAGGGACAGGGGATCAATCAGCCCCAGCATTTT. It encodes CASSLQGQGINQPQHF. This chain joins TRBV7-2 and TRBJ1-5, with TRBD1 matching over 10 bases. Looked up from germline, CDR1 is SGHTA and CDR2 is FQGNSA. The CDR3 loop spans 16 amino acids. V dropped 2 bases and J dropped 3; count of bases not matched to a gene: 4.

The sample holds many counts of this clonotype. The chain carries TRBV10-1 and TRBJ2-7; TRBD1 matches 10 bases. Per the germline V gene, CDR1 is WNHNN and CDR2 is SYGVQD (reference sequence). The V gene end was trimmed by 5 bases and the J gene end by 5 bases; junction bases not matched to a gene: 15. The CDR3 sequence is 17 residues long. The CDR3 DNA follows: TGCGCCAGCAGTTCCACCCCGGGACAGGGGTCTACAGACGAGCAGTACTTC. This sequence encodes CASSSTPGQGSTDEQYF.

As regards this clonotype: This could be a read error, since a much larger clone is one nucleotide away. The chain recombines TRBV20-1 with TRBJ2-7; tentative D call: TRBD1 (5 bases). The CDR3 consists of 14 residues. Germline CDR1 is DFQATT and CDR2 is SNEGSKA (reference sequence). V shed 0 bases and J shed 2 bases, with 11 bases lying between them. CDR3 region: CSARDSRGTYEQYF. For the CDR3, the DNA is TGCAGTGCTAGAGACTCAAGGGGTACCTACGAGCAGTACTTC.

This clonotype was counted ten times or more. The chain has TRBV6-1 and TRBJ1-2; 8 positions agree with TRBD1. This CDR3 has 17 amino acids. The trim removed 0 bases at V and 4 bases at J, leaving 10 bases unmatched. CDR1 and CDR2 from the germline V gene are MNHNS and SASEGT. The CDR3 spells CASSEAGRGLLLYGYTF. CDR3 coding DNA: TGTGCCAGCAGTGAAGCTGGCAGGGGGCTACTACTCTATGGCTACACCTTC.

A few counts support this clonotype. This rearrangement joins TRBV19 to TRBJ1-1; D call uncertain. CDR3 length: 15 amino acids. Germline-derived CDR1 and CDR2 are LNHDA and SQIVND (reference sequence). The germline V and J ends were trimmed by 6 bases and 5 bases, with 19 bases remaining between them. The CDR3 sequence: CASSIAWDGRTEAFF. CDR3 nucleotide sequence: TGTGCCAGTAGCATCGCCTGGGATGGTCGAACTGAAGCTTTCTTT.

Note on this clonotype: The junction departs from the called germline gene at one end, perhaps through a read error. The rearrangement joins TRBV10-2 to TRBJ2-3, with 10 positions matching TRBD2. Germline CDR1 reads WSHSY; CDR2 reads SAAADI. CDR3 length equals 14 residues. CDR3 loop: CASSTSGIADTRYF. DNA of the CDR3: TGCGCCAGCAGCACTAGCGGGATTGCAGATACGCGGTATTTT.

This clonotype was seen at least ten times. The chain links TRBV11-2 to TRBJ1-4; D unresolved. V dropped 8 bases and J dropped 10 bases, with 17 bases sitting between them. Germline lookup yields CDR1 SGHAT and CDR2 FQNNGV. This CDR3 is built from 13 residues. CDR3 protein: CASAPGRLGKLFF. The CDR3 DNA follows: TGTGCCAGCGCACCCGGACGACTTGGAAAACTGTTTTTT.

This clonotype appeared many times. The rearrangement joins TRBV20-1 to TRBJ2-7; 7 nucleotides line up with TRBD1. There are 13 residues in the CDR3. Losses at the gene ends were 3 bases for V and 1 base for J; bases not matched to a gene: 3. Germline-derived CDR1 and CDR2 are DFQATT and SNEGSKA (reference sequence). CDR3 DNA sequence: TGCAGTGCTAGTCGGGACAGATCCTACGAGCAGTACTTC. This codes for CSASRDRSYEQYF.

This chain joins TRBV28 and TRBJ1-2, with D perhaps TRBD1 (5 bases). The CDR3 loop spans 15 amino acids. Trimming took 3 bases from V and 3 from J, leaving 14 bases between them. Germline V gives CDR1 MDHEN, CDR2 SYDVKM. The CDR3 region is CASSFSSGTDYGYTF. The CDR3 region has the DNA TGTGCCAGCAGTTTTTCTTCAGGGACTGACTATGGCTACACCTTC.

This clonotype was seen ten or more times. The V call is TRBV5-1, the J call TRBJ2-7, with D perhaps TRBD1 or TRBD2 (7 bases each). The CDR3 spans 16 residues. The V gene's germline CDR1 is SGHRS and CDR2 YFSETQ. The V end was cut by 4 bases, the J end by 1 base, with 18 bases between. The CDR3 here is CASSRGGGEGSYEQYF. As DNA, the CDR3 is TGCGCCAGCAGCCGGGGAGGGGGCGAAGGATCCTACGAGCAGTACTTC. Complete variable domain (other parts from reference TRBV5-1 and TRBJ2-7): KAGVTQTPRYLIKTRGQQVTLSCSPISGHRSVSWYQQTPGQGLQFLFEYFSETQRNKGNFPGRFSGRQFSNSRSEMNVSTLELGDSALYLCASSRGGGEGSYEQYFGPGTRLTVT.

Many counts were recorded for this clonotype. The gene calls are TRBV20-1 and TRBJ2-7; 9 bases are shared with TRBD1. In germline, CDR1 is DFQATT, CDR2 SNEGSKA (reference sequence). CDR3 length equals 13 residues. Trimming cost V 4 bases and J 2 bases; bases outside gene matches: 3. DNA of the CDR3: TGCAGTGCTACTTACAGGGGGCCCTACGAGCAGTACTTC. It encodes CSATYRGPYEQYF.

The chain joins TRBV19 to TRBJ2-1; the match to TRBD2 covers 8 bases. Germline CDR1 reads LNHDA; CDR2 reads SQIVND (reference sequence). V lost 5 bases and J lost 5; bases outside the gene matches: 11. The CDR3 covers 16 residues. This CDR3 is CASSLSGTSINNEQFF. The CDR3 region has the DNA TGTGCCAGTAGTCTTTCCGGGACTAGTATCAACAATGAGCAGTTCTTC.

This clonotype came up many times. This chain uses TRBV30 with TRBJ2-7; 7 nucleotides agree with TRBD1. The junction had 8 bases not matched to a gene; V was cut back by 3 bases and J by 0 bases. This CDR3 contains 15 residues. CDR1 and CDR2 (germline): GTSNPN, SVGIG (reference sequence). The CDR3 protein is CAWRPLRGSSYEQYF. The CDR3 region has the DNA TGTGCCTGGAGACCCCTCAGGGGGAGCTCCTACGAGCAGTACTTC.

This clonotype showed up many times. V gene TRBV9 combines with J gene TRBJ2-7; D perhaps matches TRBD1 (5 bases). V lost 0 bases to trimming and J lost 3 bases, with 10 bases between them. CDR3 length equals 14 residues. Germline CDR1 and CDR2: SGDLS and YYNGEE. The CDR3 reads CASSVGAGLYEQYF. The CDR3 DNA reads as TGTGCCAGCAGCGTAGGTGCAGGGCTCTACGAGCAGTACTTC.

This clonotype has a handful of counts. The CDR3 nucleotides read TGTGCCAGCAGTGGGGGTGGGGCAGCCTATGGCTACACCTTC. Amino acid sequence: CASSGGGAAYGYTF. This chain joins TRBV28 and TRBJ1-2; TRBD1 is a possible D gene (5 bases). V lost 5 bases and J lost 4, with 14 bases in between. The germline V gene has CDR1 MDHEN and CDR2 SYDVKM. The CDR3 runs 14 residues.

This clonotype was seen at least ten times. This chain joins TRBV28 and TRBJ1-5, with 7 bases lining up with TRBD1. The V gene end was trimmed by 2 bases and the J gene end by 5 bases; junction bases not matched to a gene: 12. The CDR3 is 17 residues long. CDR1 MDHEN and CDR2 SYDVKM come from the germline V gene. The CDR3 reads CASSLPRGRAGYQPQHF. CDR3 DNA: TGTGCCAGCAGTTTACCCAGGGGGAGGGCTGGGTATCAGCCCCAGCATTTT.